The TCR beta chain described here comes from a study of T cells in tuberculosis. Produced via immunoSEQ multiplex PCR; TCRdb's table is partial and in-frame only. The table has 20,000 to 25,000 clones, around 97% seen once. This CDR3 has 13 amino acids. CDR1 and CDR2 from the germline V gene are SEHNR and FQNEAQ (reference sequence). Trimming cost V 5 bases and J 8 bases, with 15 bases left between them. The sequenced material came from PBMCs. The chain uses TRBV7-9 and TRBJ1-2; a weak D match, TRBD1 (6 bases). The sequence was collected from a donor aged 5 to 30 with latent tuberculosis or without tuberculosis infection. CDR3 in DNA: TGTGCCAGCAGCCCGAACAGGGATACGGGCTACACCTTC. It specifies CASSPNRDTGYTF.